This TCR beta chain was observed in a study of blood T cells in healthy people across ages. Study results and caveats: Expanded clonotype changes were possibly confounded by unknown donor CMV status.

This CDR3 is built from 14 residues. V lost 5 bases and J 6 bases, leaving 16 bases between the germline ends. CDR1 and CDR2 from the germline V gene are SNHLY and FYNNEI. As regards this clonotype: Its antigen is unidentified.

A second PCR of 7 to 11 cycles used a sample-barcoded 5' primer and a J-beta primer mix. Each of the cDNA molecules was tagged by a template-switch adaptor with 12 random nucleotides. Every sample gave at least 3 million paired-end reads containing CDR3. TCRdb independently ran MiXCR on the 5' RACE reads; one entry per CDR3 protein. The sample gives some 1.5 million distinct CDR3 sequences, approximately 43% of which show up once; more than 4% is in the top ten. J is TRBJ1-2 and V is TRBV2; D might be TRBD1 (5 bases). This receptor was obtained from a woman aged 18-30 years in good health. The sample consisted of blood. CDR3 loop: CASSKIREGDGYTF. The CDR3 DNA reads TGTGCCAGCAGTAAGATCAGGGAGGGAGATGGCTACACCTTC.